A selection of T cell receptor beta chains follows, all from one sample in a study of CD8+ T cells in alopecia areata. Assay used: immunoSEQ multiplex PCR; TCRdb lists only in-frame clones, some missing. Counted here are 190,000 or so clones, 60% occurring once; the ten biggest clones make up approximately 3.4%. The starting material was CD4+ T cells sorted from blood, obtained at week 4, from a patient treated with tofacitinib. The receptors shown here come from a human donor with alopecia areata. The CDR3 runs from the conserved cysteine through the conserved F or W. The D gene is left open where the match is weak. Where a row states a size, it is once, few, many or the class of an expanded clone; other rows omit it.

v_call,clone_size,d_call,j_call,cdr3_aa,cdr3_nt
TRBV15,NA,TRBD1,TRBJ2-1,CATSRDKQGKFF,TGTGCCACCAGCAGAGATAAACAGGGGAAGTTCTTC
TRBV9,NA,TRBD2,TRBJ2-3,CASSPRSSGGDTQYF,TGTGCCAGCAGCCCCCGGAGTAGCGGGGGAGATACGCAGTATTTT
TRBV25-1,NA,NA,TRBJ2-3,CASSESGVITDTQYF,TGTGCCAGCAGTGAGTCAGGGGTGATAACAGATACGCAGTATTTT
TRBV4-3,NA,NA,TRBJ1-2,CASSPGGVDYGYTF,TGCGCCAGCTCCCCCGGGGGGGTCGACTATGGCTACACCTTC
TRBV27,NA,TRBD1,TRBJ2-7,CASTRTGGSESYEQYF,TGTGCCAGCACCAGGACAGGGGGCTCCGAGTCCTACGAGCAGTACTTC
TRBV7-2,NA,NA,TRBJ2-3,CASSLDLLGPGFTDTQYF,TGTGCCAGCAGCTTAGATTTACTCGGTCCGGGGTTCACAGATACGCAGTATTTT
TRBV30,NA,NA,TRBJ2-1,CAWSVLGSIHEQFF,TGTGCCTGGAGTGTACTGGGTAGCATCCATGAGCAGTTCTTC
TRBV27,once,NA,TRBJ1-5,CASSLEVHQPQHF,TGTGCCAGCAGTTTGGAAGTTCATCAGCCCCAGCATTTT
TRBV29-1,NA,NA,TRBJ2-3,CSVEARRQQLHTDTQYF,TGCAGCGTTGAAGCTCGGCGTCAGCAACTACACACAGATACGCAGTATTTT
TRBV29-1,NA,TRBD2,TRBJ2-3,CSGDPGGAYTQYF,TGCAGCGGAGACCCGGGGGGGGCCTATACGCAGTATTTT
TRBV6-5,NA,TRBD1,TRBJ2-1,CASKGQGAFNEQFF,TGTGCCAGCAAGGGACAGGGGGCTTTCAATGAGCAGTTCTTC
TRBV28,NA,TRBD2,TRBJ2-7,CASSAGTSGLRPVGF,TGTGCCAGCAGTGCCGGGACTAGCGGATTGAGACCCGTTGGGTTC
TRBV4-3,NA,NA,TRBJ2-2,CASSQMTGELFF,TGCGCCAGCAGCCAGATGACCGGGGAGCTGTTTTTT
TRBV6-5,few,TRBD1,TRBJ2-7,CASSDPGTAYEQYF,TGTGCCAGCAGTGACCCCGGGACAGCCTACGAGCAGTACTTC
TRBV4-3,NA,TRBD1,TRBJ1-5,CASSLDRGGQPQHF,TGCGCCAGCAGCCTAGACAGGGGAGGTCAGCCCCAGCATTTT
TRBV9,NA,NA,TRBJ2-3,CASSVADTQYF,TGTGCCAGCAGCGTAGCGGATACGCAGTATTTT
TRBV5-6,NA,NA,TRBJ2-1,CASSLLRPGVLYNEQFF,TGTGCCAGCAGCTTGCTCCGTCCTGGGGTTCTCTACAATGAGCAGTTCTTC
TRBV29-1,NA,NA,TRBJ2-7,CSVLTSFPSYEQYF,TGCAGCGTTCTCACCAGTTTCCCTTCCTACGAGCAGTACTTC
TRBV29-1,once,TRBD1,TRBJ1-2,CSVAGQGYGYTF,TGCAGCGTTGCAGGACAGGGATATGGCTACACCTTC
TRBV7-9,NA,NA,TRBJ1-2,CASSLLGHREGYTF,TGTGCCAGCAGCTTACTAGGTCACAGGGAAGGCTACACCTTC
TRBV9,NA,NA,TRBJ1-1,CASSGRLSEAFF,TGTGCCAGCAGCGGACGGTTGAGTGAAGCTTTCTTT
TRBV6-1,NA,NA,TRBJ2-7,CASSVGTSYEQYF,TGTGCCAGCAGTGTGGGCACTAGCTACGAGCAGTACTTC
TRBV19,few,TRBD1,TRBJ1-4,CATKLGQNNEKLFF,TGTGCCACGAAATTGGGACAGAATAATGAAAAACTGTTTTTT
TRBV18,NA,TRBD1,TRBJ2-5,CASSPPGTAPETQYF,TGTGCCAGCTCACCACCGGGGACAGCACCAGAGACCCAGTACTTC
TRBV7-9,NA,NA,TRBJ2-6,CASSLLGSGANVLTF,TGTGCCAGCAGCTTACTGGGGTCTGGGGCCAACGTCCTGACTTTC